This T cell receptor (beta chain) was sequenced during a study of T-cell reconstitution after alpha-beta-depleted transplantation in children. Unique molecular identifiers featured in how the TCRbeta library was prepared. TCRdb re-called the PCR reads through MiXCR, storing one row per CDR3 protein. Here the sample spans around 490,000 distinct CDR3 sequences, about an eighth being singletons. Study conclusions and caveats: T-cell counts and diversity at one year following transplant were attributed mainly to newly produced T cells. Where alpha-beta T cells came from about two months after transplant was reportedly several hundred expanded graft clones. Some patients showed high day-60 TCRbeta diversity, which derived from surviving recipient T cells and thymic progenitors.

About this clonotype: Its antigen is unknown.

The specimen was PBMCs, mostly from graft donor cells, collected 180 days after TCRalphabeta/CD19-depleted stem cell transplant. The source is a female patient aged 2-9 years who had a stem cell transplant for aplastic anemia, so the T cells may come from the graft donor.

CDR3 region: CASSQGGTGGNEQYF. The CDR3 DNA is TGTGCCAGCAGCCAAGGTGGGACAGGGGGCAACGAGCAGTACTTC. The chain recombines TRBV7-3 with TRBJ2-7; 12 bases match TRBD1. CDR1 is SGHTA and CDR2 is FQGTGA in the germline V gene. The CDR3 loop spans 15 amino acids. Trimming at V came to 5 bases and at J to 5 bases, leaving 7 bases not matched to a gene. Full variable domain (outside the CDR3, taken from reference TRBV7-3 and TRBJ2-7): GAGVSQTPSNKVTEKGKYVELRCDPISGHTALYWYRQSLGQGPEFLIYFQGTGAADDSGLPNDRFFAVRPEGSVSTLKIQRTERGDSAVYLCASSQGGTGGNEQYFGPGTRLTVT.